This entry lists 13 T cell receptor beta chains sequenced from one sample in a study of CD8 T cells in Susac syndrome. Random hexamers were used to reverse transcribe roughly 0.45 to 1 ug of RNA. A single record per CDR3 protein comes from TCRdb applying MiXCR to the immunoSEQ multiplex PCR reads. The sample has about 300,000 distinct CDR3 sequences; roughly 85% are singletons. The sample consisted of CD8+ T cells from PBMCs. The receptors were sampled from a human donor with multiple sclerosis.

A word on this clonotype: The missing conserved phenylalanine or tryptophan at the end of this CDR3 makes a read error likely. The chain joins TRBV7-9 to TRBJ2-6; D remains unclear. Germline V gene sequence: CDR1 SEHNR, CDR2 FQNEAQ (reference sequence). The ends were cut back, 6 bases at V and 9 bases at J, with 18 bases in the middle. The CDR3 is 15 amino acids. The CDR3 DNA reads as TGTGCCAGCAGTTTACAAATGGGGAAGGGCAACGTCCTGACTTCC. Its protein is CASSLQMGKGNVLTS.

The chain carries TRBV2 and TRBJ1-1; D gene ambiguous. The CDR3 spans 12 residues. Trimming shortened V by 4 bases and J by 1 base, and 4 bases separated the two germline ends. In germline, CDR1 is SNHLY, CDR2 FYNNEI. This CDR3 is CASSGGNTEAFF. CDR3 in DNA: TGTGCCAGCAGTGGGGGGAACACTGAAGCTTTCTTT.

J is TRBJ2-7 and V is TRBV28, with D tentatively TRBD2 (6 bases). Trimming took off 1 base at V and 0 bases at J, with 10 bases between the two ends. The CDR3 has 15 residues. Germline values: CDR1 MDHEN, CDR2 SYDVKM. CDR3 nucleotides: TGTGCCAGCAGTTTATACGACGGGAGCTCCTACGAGCAGTACTTC. It encodes CASSLYDGSSYEQYF. The full variable domain, with the rest looked up from reference TRBV28 and TRBJ2-7, is DVKVTQSSRYLVKRTGEKVFLECVQDMDHENMFWYRQDPGLGLRLIYFSYDVKMKEKGDIPEGYSVSREKKERFSLILESASTNQTSMYLCASSLYDGSSYEQYFGPGTRLTVT.

The chain combines TRBV7-9 with TRBJ2-7, with a tentative D call TRBD2 (6 bases). The V gene lost 4 bases and the J gene lost 1 base, with 14 bases spanning the gap. The germline V gene encodes CDR1 SEHNR and CDR2 FQNEAQ (reference sequence). The CDR3 spans 15 residues. The CDR3 DNA reads as TGTGCCAGCAGCTCGGGACTGCTAGCGTCCTACGAGCAGTACTTC. Encoded protein: CASSSGLLASYEQYF.

This rearrangement joins TRBV5-4 to TRBJ2-2, with TRBD1 matching over 8 bases. Germline values: CDR1 SGHNT, CDR2 YYREEE (reference sequence). This CDR3 spans 16 amino acids. With V trimmed by 6 bases and J by 5 bases, 12 bases remained unmatched. This CDR3 is CASTTLGRGLTGELFF. CDR3 coding DNA: TGTGCCAGCACCACCTTGGGCAGGGGGCTAACCGGGGAGCTGTTTTTT.

The V gene is TRBV12-3 or TRBV12-4, the J gene TRBJ2-2; 12 bases fit TRBD2. V was clipped by 6 bases and J by 2 bases; unmatched bases: 10. The length of the CDR3 is 18 residues. The CDR3 region is CASRIHPSGRGNTGELFF. DNA for the CDR3: TGTGCCAGCAGGATTCACCCTAGCGGGAGGGGCAACACCGGGGAGCTGTTTTTT.

The chain employs TRBV2 and TRBJ2-1; TRBD2 agrees at 8 bases. CDR3 size: 15 residues. Germline CDR1 is SNHLY and CDR2 is FYNNEI. The V gene end was trimmed by 0 bases and the J gene end by 3 bases; junction bases not matched to a gene: 1. The CDR3 protein is CASSEAGTSYNEQFF. DNA of the CDR3: TGTGCCAGCAGTGAAGCCGGGACTAGCTACAATGAGCAGTTCTTC.

The genes are TRBV9 and TRBJ2-1; D may match TRBD1 or TRBD2 (5 bases each). The CDR3 runs to 15 residues. Germline V gene data show CDR1 as SGDLS and CDR2 as YYNGEE. V lost 4 bases to trimming and J lost 2 bases, with 13 bases between them. As DNA, the CDR3 is TGTGCCAGCAGCCCCGGGGTGGGGGCCTACAATGAGCAGTTCTTC. Its protein is CASSPGVGAYNEQFF.

The genes are TRBV20-1 and TRBJ2-7; D may correspond to TRBD1 or TRBD2 (5 bases each). Per germline, CDR1 DFQATT and CDR2 SNEGSKA (reference sequence). The CDR3 length is 13 residues. V was trimmed by 1 base and J by 1 base, leaving 8 bases between them. The CDR3 DNA is TGCAGTGCTAGAGCCGGGACGTCCTACGAGCAGTACTTC. Its translation is CSARAGTSYEQYF.

The chain employs TRBV27 and TRBJ1-2; tentative D call: TRBD1 (5 bases). V gave up 3 bases and J gave up 0 bases, with 8 bases separating them. CDR3 length equals 14 residues. The germline V gene has CDR1 MNHEY and CDR2 SMNVEV (reference sequence). CDR3 sequence reads: CASSFGAANYGYTF. In DNA, the CDR3 is TGTGCCAGCAGTTTCGGGGCAGCTAACTATGGCTACACCTTC.

This chain joins TRBV9 and TRBJ2-3; D possibly corresponds to TRBD1 (5 bases). The CDR3 sequence is 14 residues long. With 3 bases removed from V and 1 base from J, the gap between germline ends came to 9 bases. The germline V gene encodes CDR1 SGDLS and CDR2 YYNGEE. The CDR3 DNA reads as TGTGCCAGCAGCGCCTCGACAGGCACAGATACGCAGTATTTT. Amino acid sequence: CASSASTGTDTQYF.

The CDR3 protein is CASSPSASPEAFF. CDR3 coding DNA: TGTGCCAGTTCCCCGTCGGCGTCCCCTGAAGCTTTCTTT. The gene calls are TRBV14 and TRBJ1-1; D remains unclear. V was shortened by 9 bases and J by 6 bases, with 17 bases between the two germline ends. The CDR3 runs 13 residues. The germline CDR1 and CDR2 sequences are SGHDN and FVKESK.

The chain uses TRBV28 and TRBJ2-7; the D gene could be TRBD1 or TRBD2 (6 bases each). The V end lost 5 bases, the J end lost 5 bases, and 19 bases lay between the germline ends. The CDR3 spans 15 residues. Germline values: CDR1 MDHEN, CDR2 SYDVKM. The CDR3 protein is CASSLLGGRAHEQYF. The CDR3 DNA reads TGTGCCAGCAGTCTTTTGGGGGGCAGGGCCCACGAGCAGTACTTC.